Listed below are T cell receptor beta chains from one sample, sequenced in a study of T cell changes during pregnancy in multiple sclerosis. Sequenced by immunoSEQ multiplex PCR; TCRdb stores in-frame clones only, minus some. The sample consists of 35,000 to 55,000 clones, roughly 93% of them appearing once. The specimen comprised CD8+ T cells from peripheral blood mononuclear cells, sampled after pregnancy. Every receptor here comes from a female donor with multiple sclerosis, enrolled in a pregnancy study. The CDR3 runs from the conserved cysteine through the conserved F or W. A D gene is named only where the DNA matches it firmly. Clone size is given for some rows only: seen once, a few or many times, or a class if the clone is expanded.

D,length,size,J,V,CDR3,DNA
.,14,.,TRBJ1-6,TRBV7-2,CASSLAGGSSPLHF,TGTGCCAGCAGCTTAGCCGGCGGAAGTTCACCCCTCCACTTT
TRBD1,17,.,TRBJ2-7,TRBV7-9,CASSQMYKGDRGYEQYF,TGTGCCAGCAGCCAAATGTACAAGGGAGACAGGGGCTACGAGCAGTACTTC
.,14,.,TRBJ1-1,TRBV2,CASSDRQTNTEAFF,TGTGCCAGCAGTGACCGACAGACGAACACTGAAGCTTTCTTT
.,13,.,TRBJ2-5,TRBV27,CASIPEPQETQYF,TGTGCCAGCATTCCGGAGCCCCAAGAGACCCAGTACTTC
.,15,.,TRBJ1-1,TRBV6-1,CASSDSWGLGAEAFF,TGTGCCAGCAGTGATTCTTGGGGGCTTGGGGCTGAAGCTTTCTTT
TRBD2,20,.,TRBJ2-1,TRBV9,CASSVSTSGGAYVDYNEQFF,TGTGCCAGCAGCGTCTCCACTAGCGGGGGGGCCTATGTCGACTACAATGAGCAGTTCTTC
TRBD2,20,few,TRBJ2-3,TRBV13,CASSLGLGLAGGHVPDTQYF,TGTGCCAGCAGCTTAGGCCTTGGACTAGCGGGGGGTCACGTTCCAGATACGCAGTATTTT
.,12,.,TRBJ2-7,TRBV29-1,CSVESQAYEQYF,TGCAGCGTGGAATCACAAGCCTACGAGCAGTACTTC
.,12,.,TRBJ2-1,TRBV28,CASSLRGGEQFF,TGTGCCAGCAGTTTAAGGGGCGGTGAGCAGTTCTTC
.,16,.,TRBJ2-1,TRBV7-6,CASSPPTGVLNNEQFF,TGTGCCAGCAGCCCCCCAACGGGAGTCTTGAACAATGAGCAGTTCTTC
.,15,once,TRBJ2-1,TRBV6-1,CASSYGGISYNEQFF,TGTGCCAGCAGCTACGGGGGAATCTCCTACAATGAGCAGTTCTTC
.,16,.,TRBJ2-7,TRBV5-1,CASSWQPGQGRYEQYF,TGCGCCAGCAGCTGGCAGCCGGGACAAGGACGTTACGAGCAGTACTTC
.,13,once,TRBJ2-4,TRBV6-6,CASIGQSGNIQYF,TGTGCCAGCATAGGACAGTCCGGGAACATTCAGTACTTC
TRBD2,14,.,TRBJ2-7,TRBV6-5,CASREGLAVYEQYF,TGTGCCAGCAGGGAGGGACTAGCCGTCTACGAGCAGTACTTC
.,15,.,TRBJ2-7,TRBV27,CASSLGQAATYEQYF,TGTGCCAGCAGTTTGGGGCAGGCTGCTACCTACGAGCAGTACTTC
TRBD1,13,.,TRBJ2-1,TRBV15,CATAGGSYNEQFF,TGTGCCACGGCAGGGGGCTCATACAATGAGCAGTTCTTC
TRBD1,14,once,TRBJ2-1,TRBV5-8,CASSPGQGRNEQFF,TGTGCCAGCAGCCCGGGACAGGGTAGGAATGAGCAGTTCTTC
.,17,.,TRBJ1-1,TRBV30,CAWSVRGVTGRNTEAFF,TGTGCCTGGAGTGTACGGGGGGTGACAGGCCGGAACACTGAAGCTTTCTTT
.,12,once,TRBJ2-1,TRBV12-5,CASGPPLSEQFF,TGTGCTAGTGGACCACCTCTGAGTGAGCAGTTCTTC
.,13,.,TRBJ2-5,TRBV7-3,CASSLGLQETQYF,TGTGCCAGCAGCTTAGGACTCCAAGAGACCCAGTACTTC
.,15,.,TRBJ2-3,TRBV6-1,CASSETQRYTDTQYF,TGTGCCAGCAGTGAAACCCAGCGGTACACAGATACGCAGTATTTT
.,14,.,TRBJ2-7,TRBV7-8,CASSSQGSPYEQYF,TGTGCCAGCAGCTCCCAGGGAAGCCCCTACGAGCAGTACTTC
TRBD2,17,.,TRBJ2-1,TRBV19,CASSRLSAGVKYNEQFF,TGTGCCAGTAGTAGACTCTCGGCGGGAGTAAAGTACAATGAGCAGTTCTTC
.,18,.,TRBJ2-2,TRBV28,CASSSPLGQGILGGELFF,TGTGCCAGCAGTTCCCCATTAGGGCAGGGCATTTTGGGCGGGGAGCTGTTTTTT
.,18,once,TRBJ2-5,TRBV27,CASSLSRGKQGSKETQYF,TGTGCCAGCAGTTTATCTCGAGGGAAACAGGGCTCAAAAGAGACCCAGTACTTC
TRBD2,16,.,TRBJ2-7,TRBV4-2,CASSQDWASGTYEQYF,TGTGCCAGCAGCCAAGATTGGGCTAGCGGTACCTACGAGCAGTACTTC
TRBD2,16,.,TRBJ2-3,TRBV7-6,CASSLAKRGDTDTQYF,TGTGCCAGCAGCTTAGCTAAGCGGGGTGACACAGATACGCAGTATTTT
.,16,.,TRBJ1-1,TRBV7-9,CASSFPVRGENTEAFF,TGTGCCAGCAGCTTCCCGGTACGGGGAGAGAACACTGAAGCTTTCTTT
TRBD1,14,.,TRBJ1-4,TRBV6-1,CASSVDRESEKLFF,TGTGCCAGCAGTGTTGACAGGGAATCTGAAAAACTGTTTTTT
TRBD1,14,.,TRBJ2-7,TRBV27,CASSLGTGAYEQYF,TGTGCCAGCAGTTTAGGGACAGGAGCCTACGAGCAGTACTTC
.,15,.,TRBJ1-1,TRBV4-1,CASSHRGGMNTEAFF,TGCGCCAGCAGCCACAGGGGCGGCATGAACACTGAAGCTTTCTTT
.,17,.,TRBJ2-7,TRBV7-8,CASSFPNRDFQTYEQYF,TGTGCCAGCAGCTTCCCGAACCGGGACTTCCAAACCTACGAGCAGTACTTC
.,15,.,TRBJ1-1,TRBV5-1,CASSLDRVVSTEAFF,TGCGCCAGCAGCTTGGACAGGGTGGTGTCCACTGAAGCTTTCTTT
TRBD2,16,.,TRBJ2-3,TRBV6-4,CASSQRGGDSTDTQYF,TGTGCCAGCAGCCAACGCGGGGGTGACAGCACAGATACGCAGTATTTT
.,16,once,TRBJ2-7,TRBV9,CASSVGGTGLNYEQYF,TGTGCCAGCAGCGTAGGGGGTACAGGGTTGAACTACGAGCAGTACTTC
TRBD1,16,.,TRBJ1-1,TRBV16,CASSRGTGHLNTEAFF,TGTGCCAGCAGCCGAGGGACAGGGCACCTGAACACTGAAGCTTTCTTT
.,15,few,TRBJ1-5,TRBV19,CASRARGRGDQPQHF,TGTGCCAGTAGGGCGAGGGGTCGGGGGGATCAGCCCCAGCATTTT
TRBD1,15,.,TRBJ2-5,TRBV5-1,CASSNSTGGGETQYF,TGCGCCAGCAGCAATTCAACAGGGGGAGGAGAGACCCAGTACTTC
.,11,.,TRBJ1-2,TRBV20-1,CSVTGLYGYTF,TGCAGTGTAACAGGGCTCTATGGCTACACCTTC
.,11,once,TRBJ2-7,TRBV2,CASSAFYEQYF,TGTGCCAGCAGTGCGTTCTACGAGCAGTACTTC
TRBD2,14,.,TRBJ2-1,TRBV30,CAWSILAGTNEQFF,TGTGCCTGGAGTATTCTAGCGGGTACTAATGAGCAGTTCTTC
.,13,once,TRBJ2-7,TRBV7-6,CASSLTGDYEQYF,TGTGCCAGCAGCTTAACCGGTGACTACGAGCAGTACTTC
.,17,.,TRBJ2-4,TRBV18,CASSPGEVNLAKNIQYF,TGTGCCAGCTCACCCGGGGAAGTCAATCTAGCCAAAAACATTCAGTACTTC
TRBD2,16,once,TRBJ2-7,TRBV7-9,CASSAQTSGRTYEQYF,TGTGCCAGCAGCGCCCAAACTAGCGGGAGGACCTACGAGCAGTACTTC